Listed here are 14 T cell receptor beta chains from one sample, sequenced in a study of tumor and adjacent non-tumor tissue in lung cancer. The template was RNA from unsorted bulk tissue. More than 3 cm separated this lung sample from the edge of the tumor. TCRbeta libraries were built with three rounds of nested PCR, modified from ARM-PCR. TCRdb independently ran MiXCR on the multiplex PCR reads; one entry per CDR3 protein. The data show fewer than 75,000 distinct CDR3 sequences, more than 75% seen once. The sequencing input was distant non-tumor lung tissue. Every receptor here comes from a man aged 55 to 69 with non-small cell lung cancer.

For this clonotype: The junction and the germline gene differ at one end; a read error may be behind it. The rearrangement uses TRBV29-1 and TRBJ1-2; D unclear. From germline, CDR1 is SQVTM and CDR2 ANQGSEA. CDR3 size: 12 residues. The CDR3 loop is CNVDWEGYCYTF. The CDR3 bases are TGCAACGTTGACTGGGAGGGCTATTGCTACACCTTT.

Comments on this clonotype: In this CDR3 the conserved last residue, phenylalanine or tryptophan, is missing, so a read error is likely. The V and J genes are TRBV4-1 and TRBJ1-1; no clear D. In germline, CDR1 is MGHRA, CDR2 YSYEKL. CDR3 length: 15 amino acids. The CDR3 region has the DNA TGCGCCAACAGCCAAGGGCAGACCCGGGACACTGAAGCTTTCCTT. Translation gives CANSQGQTRDTEAFL.

This clonotype has only one observation. The genes are TRBV14 and TRBJ2-2; D might be TRBD1 (6 bases). This CDR3 spans 15 amino acids. Trimming removed 9 bases at V and 10 bases at J, with 24 bases between. CDR1 and CDR2 (germline): SGHDN, FVKESK. The CDR3 protein is CASMQTGLNTLELFF. The CDR3 DNA follows: TGTGCCAGTATGCAAACAGGGCTGAACACCCTGGAGCTGTTTTTT.

The V gene is TRBV6-5, the J gene TRBJ2-1; D possibly corresponds to TRBD2 (6 bases). Per germline, CDR1 MNHEY and CDR2 SVGAGI. The germline V and J ends were trimmed by 4 bases and 9 bases, with 13 bases remaining between them. This CDR3 has 13 residues. CDR3 region: CASSLEGVSEQFF. CDR3 coding DNA: TGTGCCAGCAGTTTGGAGGGAGTCAGTGAGCAGTTCTTC.

Points on this clonotype: Given the absence of the conserved phenylalanine or tryptophan at the CDR3 end, a read error is likely. The chain links TRBV30 to TRBJ2-1, with D perhaps TRBD1 (6 bases). CDR3 length: 17 amino acids. Trimming removed 5 bases at V and 7 bases at J, with 27 bases between. Germline V lookup: CDR1 GTSNPN, CDR2 SVGIG (reference sequence). In DNA form, the CDR3 reads TGTGCCTGGCAACAGGGACCTCGTCAGATCGGTGGGAATGAGCAGTTCTCC. As protein: CAWQQGPRQIGGNEQFS.

Concerning this clonotype itself: One end of the junction fails to match germline, which may point to a read error. The gene calls are TRBV4-1 and TRBJ2-5, with a tentative D call TRBD2 (6 bases). CDR3 length equals 14 residues. Germline lookup yields CDR1 MGHRA and CDR2 YSYEKL. Here the CDR3 DNA reads TGCGCCAGTAGCCCCGGCCGGGAGTGGGAGAGCCAGTACTTC. Translated, it gives CASSPGREWESQYF.

This clonotype came up a few times. A clone one base away is much larger, so this may be a read error. The chain carries TRBV11-2 and TRBJ2-5, with D maybe TRBD1 (6 bases). CDR3 size: 12 residues. Per the germline V gene, CDR1 is SGHAT and CDR2 is FQNNGV. The chain's CDR3 is CASSAQGEAQYF. The CDR3 DNA reads TGTGCCAGCAGCGCACAGGGAGAGGCCCAGTACTTC.

On this clonotype itself: An end of the junction differs from the germline gene, which may be a read error. This chain joins TRBV29-1 and TRBJ1-1; perhaps TRBD1 as D (6 bases). Germline V CDR1 and CDR2: SQVTM, ANQGSEA. The CDR3 loop spans 13 amino acids. In DNA, the CDR3 is TGCAGTGGATCAGGGGCGAGGGACACTAAAGCCTTCTTT. Its translation: CSGSGARDTKAFF.

With respect to this clonotype: Compared with germline, one end of the junction differs, possibly owing to a read error. This sequence joins TRBV5-5 and TRBJ1-6; TRBD1 matches 9 bases. Looked up from germline, CDR1 is SGHKS and CDR2 is YYEKEE (reference sequence). This CDR3 contains 17 residues. CDR3: CASSLSGDRVYNSPPYF. Written as DNA, the CDR3 is TGTGCCAGCAGCTTGAGCGGGGACAGGGTGTATAATTCACCCCCCTACTTT.

This clonotype was counted ten times or more. The chain uses TRBV6-1 and TRBJ2-1; D is undetermined. This CDR3 region has 14 residues. CDR1 MNHNS and CDR2 SASEGT come from the germline V gene. Between the trimmed V and J ends, which lost 4 bases and 10 bases, there was a span of 17 bases. CDR3 protein: CASSVDPPAPEQFF. The CDR3 DNA sequence: TGTGCCAGCAGTGTCGATCCCCCCGCACCCGAGCAGTTCTTC.

This clonotype was recorded many times. The rearrangement uses TRBV12-3 or TRBV12-4 and TRBJ2-1; D is tentatively TRBD1 or TRBD2 (5 bases each). V lost 4 bases, J lost 7 bases, and 17 bases lay in between. The CDR3 contains 15 residues. The DNA for the CDR3 is TGTGCCAGCAGTTCCCCGGGACGGGGATCTAATGAGCAGTTCTTC. Translation gives CASSSPGRGSNEQFF.

This chain connects TRBV11-3 to TRBJ2-7; TRBD1 agrees at 8 bases. J was trimmed by 7 bases and V by 5 bases; bases with no gene match: 13. This CDR3 spans 15 amino acids. CDR1 and CDR2 (germline): SGHNT, YENEEA. The CDR3 is CASSPPIQGVREQYF. Here the CDR3 DNA reads TGTGCCAGCAGCCCCCCGATACAGGGGGTTCGGGAGCAGTACTTC.

Turning to this clonotype: One junction end does not reproduce the germline sequence, and a read error may be involved. V is TRBV29-1 and J is TRBJ2-1; D unclear. Germline V gene lookup returns CDR1 SQVTM and CDR2 ANQGSEA. The CDR3 contains 13 residues. The CDR3 loop reads CNVEVWKSDEQFF. CDR3 nucleotides: TGCAACGTTGAAGTTTGGAAATCTGATGAGCAGTTCTTC.

This sequence joins TRBV11-2 and TRBJ2-7; D unresolved. The germline gives CDR1 SGHAT, CDR2 FQNNGV. The CDR3 sequence is 13 residues long. Trimming shortened V by 5 bases and J by 6 bases, and 14 bases separated the two germline ends. The CDR3 here is CASSPVTRGEQYF. The DNA for the CDR3 is TGTGCCAGCAGCCCCGTGACGCGTGGCGAGCAGTACTTC.